Listed below are T cell receptor beta chains from one sample, sequenced in a study of regulatory T cells in long-lasting Graves disease. A single record per CDR3 protein comes from TCRdb applying MiXCR to the multiplex PCR reads. The sample has a few hundred thousand distinct CDR3 sequences, roughly 15% seen once; the top ten hold roughly 18%. The same data also went into a second study, on T cells in Graves' hyperthyroidism and ophthalmopathy.

Source: peripheral blood mononuclear cells (PBMCs), taken at new diagnosis, from a patient treated with antithyroid drugs. The receptors come from a woman aged 45-60 years with Graves disease. Both conserved end residues are part of each CDR3. D genes are given only for firm matches. Clone sizes are given selectively: once, few, many, or a class where the clone is expanded.

j_gene,d_gene,v_gene,abundance,CDR3aa,CDR3nt
TRBJ2-3,TRBD2,TRBV30,.,CAWSLAPGTSAPDTQYF,TGTGCCTGGAGTTTAGCCCCGGGGACTAGTGCACCAGATACGCAGTATTTT
TRBJ1-2,.,TRBV6-9,many,CASSFQGTSNYGYTF,TGTGCCAGCAGTTTCCAGGGGACGTCTAACTATGGCTACACCTTC
TRBJ2-1,TRBD2,TRBV20-1,many,CSAMTSGRADYNEQFF,TGCAGTGCTATGACTAGCGGGAGGGCCGACTACAATGAGCAGTTCTTC
TRBJ1-2,.,TRBV30,many,CAFDPAGNRGYTF,TGTGCCTTTGACCCAGCAGGGAATCGTGGCTACACCTTC
TRBJ2-7,.,TRBV25-1,few,CATKDFYEQYF,TGTGCCACCAAGGATTTTTACGAGCAGTACTTC
TRBJ2-7,TRBD2,TRBV9,few,CASSPGLAGVLSEQYF,TGTGCCAGCAGCCCCGGACTAGCGGGAGTTTTGAGTGAGCAGTACTTC
TRBJ2-7,.,TRBV6-1,many,CASNRVGEQYF,TGTGCCAGCAACAGGGTCGGCGAGCAGTACTTC
TRBJ2-7,TRBD1,TRBV3-1,many,CASSPWTGGGQYF,TGTGCCAGCAGCCCGTGGACAGGGGGCGGGCAGTACTTC
TRBJ2-7,TRBD1,TRBV6-7,.,CASSLGQLSYEQYF,TGTGCCAGCAGTTTGGGACAGCTGTCCTACGAGCAGTACTTC
TRBJ1-2,.,TRBV12-5,.,CASAIGQGEGYTF,TGTGCTAGTGCCATAGGGCAGGGAGAGGGCTACACCTTC
TRBJ2-3,.,TRBV10-3,many,CAISELASDVDTQYF,TGTGCCATCAGTGAGTTGGCTAGCGATGTAGATACGCAGTATTTT
TRBJ1-3,.,TRBV28,many,CASSLSASGLGNTIYF,TGTGCCAGCAGTTTATCGGCGTCAGGCCTTGGAAACACCATATATTTT
TRBJ1-1,.,TRBV4-2,.,CASSHDNLNTEAFF,TGTGCCAGCAGCCATGACAACCTGAACACTGAAGCTTTCTTT
TRBJ2-1,.,TRBV27,.,CTSSLGSNNEQFF,TGTACCAGCAGTCTCGGATCAAACAATGAGCAGTTCTTC
TRBJ2-1,TRBD2,TRBV9,.,CASSLSTSGAHNEQFF,TGTGCCAGCAGCCTGTCGACTAGCGGGGCCCACAATGAGCAGTTCTTC
TRBJ2-3,TRBD2,TRBV6-2/TRBV6-3,many,CASRLAGEDNTQYF,TGTGCCAGCAGACTAGCGGGAGAAGATAATACGCAGTATTTT
TRBJ2-7,TRBD2,TRBV14,.,CASSQFRSGRNYEQYF,TGTGCCAGCAGCCAATTCCGTAGCGGGAGGAACTACGAGCAGTACTTC
TRBJ2-2,.,TRBV18,many,CASSPPEQGTGELFF,TGTGCCAGCTCACCTCCGGAACAGGGCACCGGGGAGCTGTTTTTT
TRBJ2-7,TRBD2,TRBV12-3/TRBV12-4,many,CASSPSRERNEQYF,TGTGCCAGCAGTCCCTCGCGGGAGCGCAACGAGCAGTACTTC
TRBJ2-7,TRBD1,TRBV5-1,.,CASSLGDRGFNEQYF,TGCGCCAGCAGCTTGGGGGACAGGGGGTTTAACGAGCAGTACTTC
TRBJ2-2,.,TRBV11-2,many,CASSLVGQTTGELFF,TGTGCCAGCAGCTTAGTCGGGCAGACCACCGGGGAGCTGTTTTTT
TRBJ2-7,TRBD2,TRBV9,many,CASSPTPLIAGESEQYF,TGTGCCAGCTCCCCGACCCCTCTGATCGCGGGAGAGTCCGAGCAGTACTTC
TRBJ1-6,TRBD1,TRBV7-9,.,CASSLAGQGNSPLHF,TGTGCCAGCAGCTTAGCGGGACAGGGGAATTCACCCCTCCACTTT
TRBJ2-2,.,TRBV5-1,.,CASSLGQRENTGELFF,TGCGCCAGCAGCTTGGGTCAGAGAGAGAACACCGGGGAGCTGTTTTTT
TRBJ2-3,.,TRBV7-6,.,CASSLLPEPTDTQYF,TGTGCCAGCAGCTTATTACCGGAGCCCACAGATACGCAGTATTTT
TRBJ2-7,TRBD2,TRBV20-1,many,CSARDGGGTYEQYF,TGCAGTGCTAGAGACGGGGGGGGAACCTACGAGCAGTACTTC
TRBJ2-2,.,TRBV20-1,many,CSPKRETGAGELFF,TGCAGTCCAAAAAGGGAAACTGGGGCCGGGGAGCTGTTTTTT
TRBJ2-3,.,TRBV20-1,many,CSAGAGAGTDTQYF,TGCAGTGCTGGGGCAGGGGCAGGCACAGATACGCAGTATTTT
TRBJ2-5,TRBD1,TRBV28,many,CASKLDRGVGETQYF,TGTGCCAGCAAACTAGACAGGGGGGTGGGTGAGACCCAGTACTTC
TRBJ2-5,TRBD1,TRBV5-1,many,CASSLPGGEGETQYF,TGCGCCAGCAGCTTGCCAGGGGGAGAGGGGGAGACCCAGTACTTC
TRBJ1-1,.,TRBV6-2/TRBV6-3,many,CASSYHIINRQSSPEAFF,TGTGCCAGCAGTTATCACATTATCAACCGACAGTCCTCCCCTGAAGCTTTCTTT
TRBJ2-3,TRBD2,TRBV10-3,few,CAIRLAVTDTQYF,TGTGCCATCAGGCTAGCGGTTACAGATACGCAGTATTTT
TRBJ1-1,.,TRBV2,many,CASKPNRESAFF,TGTGCCAGCAAACCAAACAGGGAGAGTGCTTTCTTT
TRBJ2-5,.,TRBV7-2,few,CASSFGERRDQYF,TGTGCCAGCAGCTTTGGGGAGAGAAGGGACCAGTACTTC
TRBJ2-7,.,TRBV14,.,CASSQSLGQEGEQYF,TGTGCCAGCAGCCAGAGCCTCGGACAGGAGGGCGAGCAGTACTTC
TRBJ1-2,.,TRBV29-1,.,CSVDEQGNYGYTF,TGCAGCGTTGACGAGCAGGGCAACTATGGCTACACCTTC
TRBJ2-2,TRBD1,TRBV27,many,CASSLGSGGSWELFF,TGTGCCAGCAGTTTGGGCTCAGGGGGTTCTTGGGAGCTGTTTTTT
TRBJ2-2,.,TRBV7-9,many,CASSGRELFF,TGTGCCAGCAGTGGAAGGGAGCTGTTTTTT
TRBJ2-7,.,TRBV11-2,.,CASSLGSQPGPEQYF,TGTGCCAGCAGCTTAGGTTCGCAGCCGGGACCCGAGCAGTACTTC
TRBJ2-5,.,TRBV10-3,once,CAISEQDQETQYF,TGTGCCATCAGTGAACAGGACCAAGAGACCCAGTACTTC
TRBJ2-1,TRBD1,TRBV7-9,many,CASSLARGTDYNEQFF,TGTGCCAGCAGCTTAGCGCGTGGGACAGACTACAATGAGCAGTTCTTC
TRBJ1-6,.,TRBV3-1,.,CASSQGSQSNSPLHF,TGTGCCAGCAGCCAGGGGAGTCAGTCTAATTCACCCCTCCACTTT
TRBJ2-1,.,TRBV18,many,CASSKAPSGSNEQFF,TGTGCCAGCTCAAAGGCCCCTTCGGGGAGCAATGAGCAGTTCTTC
TRBJ2-2,.,TRBV18,few,CASSPTSGANTGELFF,TGTGCCAGCTCACCAACCTCAGGGGCGAACACCGGGGAGCTGTTTTTT
TRBJ2-1,.,TRBV20-1,many,CSAGGPDEQFF,TGCAGTGCCGGGGGACCCGATGAGCAGTTCTTC
TRBJ2-5,TRBD2,TRBV6-9,many,CASSYGLAGGLQETQYF,TGTGCCAGCAGTTACGGACTAGCGGGAGGTCTACAAGAGACCCAGTACTTC
TRBJ1-4,.,TRBV28,many,CASSLAGTINEKLFF,TGTGCCAGCAGTCTAGCAGGGACTATTAATGAAAAACTGTTTTTT
TRBJ2-1,TRBD1,TRBV5-1,few,CASSPRDRGIYNEQFF,TGCGCCAGCAGCCCCCGGGACAGGGGGATATACAATGAGCAGTTCTTC
TRBJ2-5,.,TRBV20-1,many,CSARIPPGRQYQETQYF,TGCAGTGCTAGAATCCCTCCGGGACGGCAGTACCAAGAGACCCAGTACTTC
TRBJ1-3,.,TRBV6-4,.,CASSLPDGPTKCSGNTIYF,TGTGCCAGCAGCCTCCCGGACGGACCGACGAAATGCTCTGGAAACACCATATATTTT
TRBJ1-2,TRBD1,TRBV24-1,.,CATSGPGQGFTNYGYTF,TGTGCCACCAGTGGCCCGGGACAGGGGTTCACTAACTATGGCTACACCTTC
TRBJ2-3,.,TRBV20-1,few,CSARHPQGTTQYF,TGCAGTGCTAGACATCCCCAGGGCACAACGCAGTATTTT
TRBJ2-5,.,TRBV5-1,many,CASKFLADQETQYF,TGCGCCAGCAAGTTCCTGGCAGACCAAGAGACCCAGTACTTC
TRBJ2-2,.,TRBV18,.,CASSPFGAPNTGELFF,TGTGCCAGCTCACCGTTCGGAGCGCCGAACACCGGGGAGCTGTTTTTT
TRBJ2-7,TRBD1,TRBV19,.,CASRNLRTGGSEQYF,TGTGCCAGCCGCAATTTGAGGACAGGGGGCAGCGAGCAGTACTTC